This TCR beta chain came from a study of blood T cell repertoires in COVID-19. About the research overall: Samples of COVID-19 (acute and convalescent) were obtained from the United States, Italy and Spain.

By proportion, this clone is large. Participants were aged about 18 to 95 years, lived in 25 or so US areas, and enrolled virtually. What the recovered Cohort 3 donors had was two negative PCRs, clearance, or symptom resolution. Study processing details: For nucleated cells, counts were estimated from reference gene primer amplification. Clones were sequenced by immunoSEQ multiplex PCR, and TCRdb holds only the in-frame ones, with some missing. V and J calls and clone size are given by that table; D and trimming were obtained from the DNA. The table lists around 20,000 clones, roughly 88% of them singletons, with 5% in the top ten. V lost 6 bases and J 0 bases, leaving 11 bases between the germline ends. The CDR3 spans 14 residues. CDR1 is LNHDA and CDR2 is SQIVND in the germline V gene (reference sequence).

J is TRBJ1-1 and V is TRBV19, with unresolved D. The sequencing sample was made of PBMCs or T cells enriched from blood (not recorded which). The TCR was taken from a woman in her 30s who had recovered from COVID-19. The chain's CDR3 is CASRTLPLNTEAFF. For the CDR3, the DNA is TGTGCCAGTAGAACTCTGCCCCTGAACACTGAAGCTTTCTTT.